This entry is about one T cell receptor beta chain. Its antigen is not identified. Each CDR3 protein is one row after TCRdb ran MiXCR on the reads. The sample holds around 800,000 distinct CDR3 sequences, around a third seen once. These data come from a study of T cell repertoires in cytomegalovirus infection. Per germline, CDR1 SEHNR and CDR2 FQNEAQ (reference sequence). V dropped 2 bases and J dropped 4 bases, with 9 bases sitting between them. The CDR3 contains 14 residues. This receptor was taken from a human donor in good health (CMV status not recorded). Some clones in this sample may be carry-over from other donors' samples. The chain is built from TRBV7-9 and TRBJ1-5; no clear D. The specimen comprised cultured CD8+ T cells from PBMCs, sampled from culture after CMV antigen stimulation. The CDR3 DNA reads as TGTGCCAGCAGCTTACTGGAGGTTAATCAGCCCCAGCATTTT. It is translated as CASSLLEVNQPQHF.